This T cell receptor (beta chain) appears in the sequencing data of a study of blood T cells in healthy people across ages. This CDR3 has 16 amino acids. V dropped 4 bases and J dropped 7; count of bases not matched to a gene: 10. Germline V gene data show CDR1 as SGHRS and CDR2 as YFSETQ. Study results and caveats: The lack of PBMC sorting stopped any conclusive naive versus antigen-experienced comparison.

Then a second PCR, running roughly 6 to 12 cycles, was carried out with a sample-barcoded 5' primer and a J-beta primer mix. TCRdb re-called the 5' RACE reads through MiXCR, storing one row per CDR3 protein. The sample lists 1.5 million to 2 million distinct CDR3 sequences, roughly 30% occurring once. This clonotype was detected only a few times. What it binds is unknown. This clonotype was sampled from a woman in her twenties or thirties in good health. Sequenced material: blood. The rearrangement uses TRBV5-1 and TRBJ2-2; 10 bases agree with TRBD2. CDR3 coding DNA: TGCGCCAGCAGCCTCGTAGCGGGAGGTCTTTACGGGGAGCTGTTTTTT. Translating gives CASSLVAGGLYGELFF.